This T cell receptor (beta chain) was captured by sequencing in a study of T cells in Graves' hyperthyroidism and ophthalmopathy. Overall study findings and caveats: The model anticipated ophthalmopathy a median about 6.5 months pre-onset. Most expanded thyroid clonotypes above 0.001 recurred in blood.

Ophthalmopathy patients showed a Clinical Activity Score of at least 3, NOSPECS grade of at least 4 and duration under 3 months. This sample holds PBMCs from around 9.9 ml fresh peripheral blood. Amplification of TCR beta CDR3 regions used RNA as the template. An initial round of RT-PCR targeting the TCR CDR3 relied on the HTBI primer set. TCRdb re-called the multiplex PCR reads through MiXCR, storing one row per CDR3 protein. Among about half a million distinct CDR3 sequences listed, about 20% were seen once. This clonotype has more than one count but fewer than ten. What it binds is unknown. The sample comprised blood. This TCR came from a man in his forties with Graves' ophthalmopathy.

The CDR3 loop reads CASSDDRVRAGELFF. The CDR3 region has the DNA TGTGCCAGCAGTGACGACAGGGTGAGGGCCGGGGAGCTGTTTTTT. The gene calls are TRBV7-8 and TRBJ2-2; 7 positions agree with TRBD1. J was trimmed by 6 bases and V by 6 bases; bases with no gene match: 10. Germline CDR1 is SGHVS and CDR2 is FQNEAQ. The CDR3 loop spans 15 amino acids.